This TCR beta chain is from a study of cytomegalovirus exposure and HLA in healthy donors. Use of 60 Vbeta and 13 Jbeta primers characterized the PCR. Profiled with immunoSEQ multiplex PCR; TCRdb holds only in-frame clones, not every one. This repertoire comprises 45,000 to 60,000 clones; its ten largest clones make up less than 2.5%. V was trimmed by 4 bases and J by 4 bases, leaving 16 bases between them. This CDR3 contains 15 residues. The germline CDR1 and CDR2 sequences are MGHRA and YSYEKL. The chain has TRBV4-1 and TRBJ1-2; a weak D match, TRBD1 (5 bases). The sequenced sample consisted of PBMCs. This sequence was found in a female donor in good health and CMV-seronegative. CDR3 protein: CASSRNPAGPYGYTF. In DNA, the CDR3 is TGCGCCAGCAGCCGCAACCCGGCGGGGCCCTATGGCTACACCTTC.